This record looks at one T cell receptor (beta chain) sequence and its context. The sample belongs to a study of blood T cell repertoires in COVID-19. On the study more broadly: T cells, B-cell-depleted T cells, or PBMCs provided the cDNA or gDNA that served as material.

As originally analysed: Reference gene primer amplification gave estimated nucleated cell counts. Measured with immunoSEQ multiplex PCR; TCRdb has only the in-frame clones, and not every one. That table furnishes V, J and clone size, whereas the DNA furnished D and trimming. Of more than 95,000 clones listed, 80% to 90% are singletons. Germline V gives CDR1 SGHAT, CDR2 FQNNGV. This CDR3 region has 13 residues. Unmatched junction bases numbered 8, after V lost 4 bases and J lost 11 bases. The genes are TRBV11-2 and TRBJ1-1, with 9 bases lining up with TRBD1. The specimen was peripheral blood. This sequence originates from an older woman with acute or convalescent COVID-19. For the CDR3, the DNA is TGTGCCAGCAGCTGGAGACAGGGGGAGGTGGCTTTCTTT. The encoded protein is CASSWRQGEVAFF. The whole variable domain, remainder taken from reference TRBV11-2 and TRBJ1-1, is EAGVAQSPRYKIIEKRQSVAFWCNPISGHATLYWYQQILGQGPKLLIQFQNNGVVDDSQLPKDRFSAERLKGVDSTLKIQPAKLEDSAVYLCASSWRQGEVAFFGQGTRLTVV.